This TCR beta chain was observed in a study of molecular identifiers for immune sequencing clone quantification. General study findings and limits: Effector cells kept over 99% of their molecules in clones above 20 RNA copies, while naive cells kept under 1% there.

Trimming cost V 2 bases and J 2 bases, with 10 bases left between them. CDR1 and CDR2 (germline): MNHEY, SVGAGI. CDR3 size: 14 residues. In regard to this clonotype: Its antigen is undetermined.

TCRdb redid the calling of the PCR reads with MiXCR, one entry per CDR3 protein. The sample includes approximately 100,000 distinct CDR3 sequences, roughly 34% of them seen just once. Every naive CD8 library was made from between roughly 17,000 and 1,100,000 sorted cells with 10%, 30% or 50% RNA. This TCR came from a human donor in good health. Some libraries in this study had Jurkat cell RNA spiked in. The specimen was naive CD8+ T cells from blood, with Jurkat cell RNA spiked in. The subset denotes: FACS-sorted CD8+CD4-CCR7+CD45RA+ naive T cells. The chain employs TRBV6-5 and TRBJ2-7; possible D gene TRBD1, 6 bases. CDR3 coding DNA: TGTGCCAGCAGTTACGGGACACAACCCTACGAGCAGTACTTC. Protein sequence: CASSYGTQPYEQYF.